A selection of T cell receptor beta chains follows, all from one sample in a study of T cell changes during pregnancy in multiple sclerosis. TCRdb's copy holds only in-frame clones and misses some; the assay was immunoSEQ multiplex PCR. Of over 30,000 clones in the sample, around 90% were seen once. Source: CD8+ T cells from peripheral blood mononuclear cells, taken in the third trimester of pregnancy. The receptors originated from a female donor with multiple sclerosis, enrolled in a pregnancy study. CDR3s include the opening cysteine and the closing phenylalanine or tryptophan. Fields, in order: D gene, clone size, J gene, V gene, CDR3 DNA, CDR3 protein. D genes are given only for firm matches. A clone size is listed for some rows: how often the clone was seen (once, few, many), or a class if it is expanded.

D: TRBD1
size: .
J: TRBJ2-7
V: TRBV13
DNA: TGTGCCAGCAGCTCCGGACAGGGGGTTCGGAGTCGCGAGCAGTACTTC
CDR3: CASSSGQGVRSREQYF

D: .
size: .
J: TRBJ2-3
V: TRBV9
DNA: TGTGCCAGCAGCGTAGCAAACAGGGGAGGTACTAGCACAGATACGCAGTATTTT
CDR3: CASSVANRGGTSTDTQYF

D: TRBD2
size: .
J: TRBJ2-2
V: TRBV7-9
DNA: TGTGCCAGCAGCTCCGCGGGGGTTACCGGGGAGCTGTTTTTT
CDR3: CASSSAGVTGELFF

D: .
size: .
J: TRBJ2-3
V: TRBV6-4
DNA: TGTGCCAGCAGTGACACTAGCACAGATACGCAGTATTTT
CDR3: CASSDTSTDTQYF

D: .
size: .
J: TRBJ2-1
V: TRBV7-3
DNA: TGTGCCAGCAGCTCGGACAATGAGCAGTTCTTC
CDR3: CASSSDNEQFF

D: TRBD1
size: .
J: TRBJ2-5
V: TRBV7-6
DNA: TGTGCCAGCAGCTTCTTTGCAGGGGGTACCAAAGAGACCCAGTACTTC
CDR3: CASSFFAGGTKETQYF

D: .
size: .
J: TRBJ1-2
V: TRBV7-9
DNA: TGTGCCAGCAGCTTAGGCGGGGTCGGCTACACCTTC
CDR3: CASSLGGVGYTF

D: TRBD1
size: .
J: TRBJ1-1
V: TRBV5-1
DNA: TGCGCCAGCGAGACGCCCCCAAGGGGGCGGGCTTTCTTT
CDR3: CASETPPRGRAFF

D: .
size: .
J: TRBJ2-7
V: TRBV5-5
DNA: TGTGCCAGCAGCTTGTTAGGGGACGAGCAGTACTTC
CDR3: CASSLLGDEQYF

D: .
size: .
J: TRBJ1-6
V: TRBV15
DNA: TGTGCCACCGGTCTCTCAGGTCCACCCCTCCACTTT
CDR3: CATGLSGPPLHF

D: TRBD1
size: .
J: TRBJ1-2
V: TRBV5-4
DNA: TGTGCCAGCAGCTTGAGGGGACAGGGGGCCGTGGAGGATGGCTACACCTTC
CDR3: CASSLRGQGAVEDGYTF

D: .
size: .
J: TRBJ2-2
V: TRBV7-3
DNA: TGTGCCAGCAGCTTAACTCCCCAATACACCGGGGAGCTGTTTTTT
CDR3: CASSLTPQYTGELFF

D: .
size: .
J: TRBJ1-1
V: TRBV18
DNA: TGTGCCAGCTCACCAGGGGAGCGGCCGTTGACTGAAGCTTTCTTT
CDR3: CASSPGERPLTEAFF

D: .
size: .
J: TRBJ2-7
V: TRBV4-1
DNA: TGCGCCAGCAGCCCCGCTCAGGGGACCTCCTACGAGCAGTACTTC
CDR3: CASSPAQGTSYEQYF

D: TRBD1
size: .
J: TRBJ1-2
V: TRBV27
DNA: TGTGCCAGCAGGCACGTCACCAGGGGGCGTGGCTACACCTTC
CDR3: CASRHVTRGRGYTF

D: TRBD1
size: .
J: TRBJ1-4
V: TRBV6-5
DNA: TGTGCCAGCAGAGATTGGACAGGAGAAAAACTGTTTTTT
CDR3: CASRDWTGEKLFF

D: .
size: few
J: TRBJ2-6
V: TRBV19
DNA: TGTGCCAGTGGGCCGGCGGAGGGCTCTGGGGCCAACGTCCTGACTTTC
CDR3: CASGPAEGSGANVLTF

D: TRBD2
size: .
J: TRBJ2-2
V: TRBV4-3
DNA: TGCGCCAGCAGCCGCTCGACTAGCGGGGGGAACACCGGGGAGCTGTTTTTT
CDR3: CASSRSTSGGNTGELFF

D: TRBD2
size: .
J: TRBJ2-5
V: TRBV6-1
DNA: TGTGCCAGCACGGAGCGGGGGGGCCCTCTGGAGACCCAGTACTTC
CDR3: CASTERGGPLETQYF

D: .
size: .
J: TRBJ2-5
V: TRBV2
DNA: TGTGCCAGCAGCGTAAGTGAAGCTCTAGCGATGGAGACCCAGTACTTC
CDR3: CASSVSEALAMETQYF

D: TRBD2
size: .
J: TRBJ2-7
V: TRBV7-6
DNA: TGTGCCAGCAGCTCTCCTTTAATAGCGGGGGTGGGCTACGAGCAGTACTTC
CDR3: CASSSPLIAGVGYEQYF

D: TRBD1
size: .
J: TRBJ1-1
V: TRBV19
DNA: TGTGCCAGTAGTACCCTACAGGGGGCGCCTATGAACACTGAAGCTTTCTTT
CDR3: CASSTLQGAPMNTEAFF

D: .
size: .
J: TRBJ1-4
V: TRBV18
DNA: TGTGCCAGCTCACCACTTCAGGGAGGACCAGATGAAAAACTGTTTTTT
CDR3: CASSPLQGGPDEKLFF

D: .
size: .
J: TRBJ1-6
V: TRBV6-6
DNA: TGTGCCAGCAGTCCTGGGGGGGAGGATTCACCCCTCCACTTT
CDR3: CASSPGGEDSPLHF

D: .
size: .
J: TRBJ2-1
V: TRBV11-1
DNA: TGTGCCAGCAGCTGGAACCTTGGACGGGACTACAATGAGCAGTTCTTC
CDR3: CASSWNLGRDYNEQFF

D: TRBD1
size: once
J: TRBJ2-5
V: TRBV4-1
DNA: TGCGCCAGCAGCCAAGCGACAGGGCCGGAGACCCAGTACTTC
CDR3: CASSQATGPETQYF

D: .
size: .
J: TRBJ2-7
V: TRBV4-1
DNA: TGCGCCAGCAGCCAAGATCGAGGACAGACCTACGAGCAGTACTTC
CDR3: CASSQDRGQTYEQYF

D: TRBD2
size: .
J: TRBJ2-7
V: TRBV7-9
DNA: TGTGCCAGCAGCGACGGGACTAGCGGGGGCTACTCCTCCTACGAGCAGTACTTC
CDR3: CASSDGTSGGYSSYEQYF

D: TRBD1
size: .
J: TRBJ2-6
V: TRBV7-3
DNA: TGTGCCAGCAGCTTAACTGGGACAGAATACAGCTCTGGGGCCAACGTCCTGACTTTC
CDR3: CASSLTGTEYSSGANVLTF

D: .
size: .
J: TRBJ2-5
V: TRBV2
DNA: TGTGCCAGCAGTGAATTAGCCCAAGAGACCCAGTACTTC
CDR3: CASSELAQETQYF

D: .
size: .
J: TRBJ1-2
V: TRBV6-9
DNA: TGTGCCAGCAGTTTCTTAATGGGGGGGGGCTACACCTTC
CDR3: CASSFLMGGGYTF

D: TRBD1
size: .
J: TRBJ1-2
V: TRBV27
DNA: TGTGCCAGCAGTCCCCCTGGGACAGGGGTTGATGGCTACACCTTC
CDR3: CASSPPGTGVDGYTF

D: .
size: .
J: TRBJ2-7
V: TRBV6-6
DNA: TGTGCCAGCAGCTGGCCTGGACTTCACTACGAGCAGTACTTC
CDR3: CASSWPGLHYEQYF

D: .
size: .
J: TRBJ2-7
V: TRBV2
DNA: TGTGCCAGCAGTGAAGTCAGGGACGAGCAGTACTTC
CDR3: CASSEVRDEQYF

D: .
size: .
J: TRBJ1-4
V: TRBV18
DNA: TGTGCCAGCTCATCAGGGGCTGGGGAAAAACTGTTTTTT
CDR3: CASSSGAGEKLFF

D: .
size: .
J: TRBJ2-7
V: TRBV4-1
DNA: TGCGCCAGCAGATCGACAGTTTACTCCTACGAGCAGTACTTC
CDR3: CASRSTVYSYEQYF

D: .
size: .
J: TRBJ2-2
V: TRBV5-6
DNA: TGTGCCAGCAAGCCCACAGGCACCGGGGAGCTGTTTTTT
CDR3: CASKPTGTGELFF